This TCR beta chain was found in a study of T cell responses to AZD1222 COVID-19 vaccine. Study outcomes and limitations: Females outnumbered males among donors, who were mostly white British; clonal diversity was possibly underestimated. After two AZD1222 doses, spike-specific TCR breadth and depth rose versus day 0. With dominance at 160-218 and 743-854, vaccine-associated CD4 TCRs spanned spike.

The method was immunoSEQ multiplex PCR; TCRdb's version includes in-frame clones alone and lacks a portion of them. The sample has 140,000 to 150,000 clones; roughly 92% are singletons. V was cut by 4 bases and J by 5 bases, with 11 bases left in between. Germline lookup yields CDR1 MDHEN and CDR2 SYDVKM. This CDR3 comprises 13 residues. Worth noting for this clone: Its specificity is unknown.

The chain couples TRBV28 to TRBJ1-2; D ambiguous. The receptor was isolated from an adult in good health. The specimen comprised peripheral blood, sampled on day 0 of AZD1222 vaccination. CDR3: CASSSLPEYGYTF. The DNA for the CDR3 is TGTGCCAGCAGTTCTCTACCCGAATATGGCTACACCTTC.